This T cell receptor beta chain was captured in a study of a mutant IDH1 vaccine in newly diagnosed glioma. The V gene's germline CDR1 is MNHEY and CDR2 SVGAGI. The CDR3 has 15 residues. With 6 bases clipped from V and 1 base from J, the junction kept 5 bases outside the gene matches. Time point described: baseline, week 1 (first vaccination visit). The sample's treatment: pre-vaccination baseline after standard-of-care therapy. Assay used: immunoSEQ multiplex PCR; TCRdb lists only in-frame clones, some missing. The repertoire holds some 50,000 clones, roughly 90% seen once, with about 2.2% in the top ten.

Source: PBMCs, taken from a glioma patient treated with radiotherapy, temozolomide or both. This chain links TRBV6-5 with TRBJ2-7; TRBD1 aligns across 11 bases. The receptor's source is a man aged 35 to 55 with glioma. Written as DNA, the CDR3 is TGTGCCAGCAGACACGGACAGGGGGCGTCCTACGAGCAGTACTTC. Amino acid sequence: CASRHGQGASYEQYF.